This TCR beta chain comes out of a study of early T cells in non-severe SARS-CoV-2 infection. Individual cDNA molecules carried attached unique molecular identifiers. TCRdb called the 5' RACE reads again in MiXCR, with one record for every CDR3 protein. This table holds 50,000 to 80,000 distinct CDR3 sequences, roughly 9% found once. The V gene's germline CDR1 is SGHTA and CDR2 FQGTGA. Trimming left V 5 bases short and J 6 bases short, with 11 bases between. CDR3 length: 13 amino acids. There are many counts of this clonotype. This receptor was obtained from an adult who was a healthcare worker with PCR-confirmed SARS-CoV-2 infection or an uninfected control (not recorded which). Sequenced here: whole blood, sampled at baseline. This chain joins TRBV7-3 and TRBJ2-1; D is possibly TRBD2 (6 bases). The CDR3 bases are TGTGCCAGCAGCATCGGGACTTTCAATGAGCAGTTCTTC. Its protein is CASSIGTFNEQFF.